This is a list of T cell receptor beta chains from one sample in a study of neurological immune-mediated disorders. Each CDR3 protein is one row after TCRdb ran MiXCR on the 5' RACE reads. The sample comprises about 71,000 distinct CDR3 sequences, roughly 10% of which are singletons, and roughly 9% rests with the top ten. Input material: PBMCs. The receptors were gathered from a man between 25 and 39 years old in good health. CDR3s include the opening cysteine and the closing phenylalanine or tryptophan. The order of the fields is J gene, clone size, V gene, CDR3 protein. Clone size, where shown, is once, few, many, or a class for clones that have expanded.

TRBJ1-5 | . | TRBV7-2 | CASSLCTGGRNQPQHF
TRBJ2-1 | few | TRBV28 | CASQTSGRAGEQFF
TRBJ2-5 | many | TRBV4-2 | CASSQPRTGPETQYF
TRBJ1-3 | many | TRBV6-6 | CASSYLPDTYSGNTIYF
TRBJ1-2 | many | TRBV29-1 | CSVVHPNGYTF
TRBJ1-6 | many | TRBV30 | CAWSYGGDSPLHF
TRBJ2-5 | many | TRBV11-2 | CASSFTSTGGIETQYF
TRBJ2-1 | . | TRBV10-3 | CAISEREVQFF
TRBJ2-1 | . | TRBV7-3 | CASSPEGNEQFF
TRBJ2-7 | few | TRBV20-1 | CSAQMRDEQYF
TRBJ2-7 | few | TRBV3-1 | CASSQDTQGWYEQYF
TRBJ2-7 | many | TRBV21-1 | CASSPGTSGSRTYEQYF
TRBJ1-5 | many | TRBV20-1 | CSATPLSVGTGVGGNQPQHF
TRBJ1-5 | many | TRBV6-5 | CASRHRPNQPQHF
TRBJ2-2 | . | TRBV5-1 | CASSSLQGSANTGELFF
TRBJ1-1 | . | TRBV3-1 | CASSQVSTMNTEAFF
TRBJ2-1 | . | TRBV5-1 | CASSLGLAGGPNRQFF
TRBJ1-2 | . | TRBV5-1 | CASSPTGGQGYGYTF
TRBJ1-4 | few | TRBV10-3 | CAISERTGPTQEKLFF
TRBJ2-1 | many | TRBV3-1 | CASSQDGLAYHNEQFF
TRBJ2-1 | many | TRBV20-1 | CSARERDSEQFF
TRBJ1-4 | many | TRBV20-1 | CSARANEKLFF
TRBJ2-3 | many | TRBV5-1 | CASSLGTSGFTDTQYF
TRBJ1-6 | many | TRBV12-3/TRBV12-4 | CASRGQGGESPLHF
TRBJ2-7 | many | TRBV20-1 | CSAYRAGTSGSEQYF
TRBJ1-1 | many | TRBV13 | CASSLGSTGFEAFF
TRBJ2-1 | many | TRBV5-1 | CASSLALGNEQFF
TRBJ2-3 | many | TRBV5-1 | CASKVGASGNADTQYF
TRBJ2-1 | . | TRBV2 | CASSEGGQGNEQFF
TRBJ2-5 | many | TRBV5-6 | CASSLGDKETQYF
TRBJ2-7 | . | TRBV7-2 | CASSPGTDSYEQYF
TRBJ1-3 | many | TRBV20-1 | CSVGAYSGNTIYF
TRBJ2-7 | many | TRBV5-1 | CASSWPPAGGQYEQYF
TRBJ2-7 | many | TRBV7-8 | CASSLELNSYEQYF
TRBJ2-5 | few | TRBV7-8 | CASSPRQEETQYF
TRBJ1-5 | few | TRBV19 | CASNAAHSNQPQHF
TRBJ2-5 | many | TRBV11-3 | CASSLGSGSGETQYF
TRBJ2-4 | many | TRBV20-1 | CSATGAQGGKNIQYF
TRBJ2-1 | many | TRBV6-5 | CASRLKAGSSYNEQFF
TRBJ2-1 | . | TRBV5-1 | CASSTTGTGYNDQFF
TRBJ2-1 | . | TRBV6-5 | CASSWGSEREGTEQFF
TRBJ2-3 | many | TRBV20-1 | CSAREPRSSGFTDTQYF
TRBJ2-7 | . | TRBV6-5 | CASRFLAGGSYEQYF
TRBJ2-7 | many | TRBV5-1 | CASSLGLGTGDPYEQYF
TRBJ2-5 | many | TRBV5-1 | CASSPWAGEETQYF
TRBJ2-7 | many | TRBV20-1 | CSARIHRDYEQYF
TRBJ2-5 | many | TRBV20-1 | CSASDETQYF
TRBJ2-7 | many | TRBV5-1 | CASSWGGSSYEQYF
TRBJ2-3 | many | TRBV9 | CASSAIWTSGKNGETDTQYF
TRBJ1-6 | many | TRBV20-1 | CSAFTGSNSPLHF
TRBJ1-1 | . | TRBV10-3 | CAISDRQLNTEAFF
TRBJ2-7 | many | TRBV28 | CASSLLDTKSSYEQYF
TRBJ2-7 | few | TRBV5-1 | CASSLPSYEQYF